This is a list of T cell receptor beta chains from one sample in a study of blood T cell repertoires in COVID-19. The method was immunoSEQ multiplex PCR; TCRdb's version includes in-frame clones alone and lacks a portion of them. The table records approximately 310,000 clones, 89% of them present only once. The sequencing sample was made of PBMCs or T cells enriched from blood (not recorded which). The receptors were gathered from a man aged 55-75 years who had recovered from COVID-19. The CDR3 runs from the conserved cysteine through the conserved F or W. D genes are given only for firm matches. Size tells how often a clone was seen (once, few, many) or the class of an expanded clone, and some rows leave it out.

NA	TRBJ2-2	TRBD2	TRBV7-2	CASSPHPGTTNTGELFF	TGTGCCAGCAGCCCGCACCCCGGGACTACAAACACCGGGGAGCTGTTTTTT
NA	TRBJ2-7	TRBD2	TRBV28	CASSLLGLAGGSYEQYF	TGTGCCAGCAGTTTACTTGGACTAGCGGGAGGTTCCTACGAGCAGTACTTC
once	TRBJ2-2	NA	TRBV27	CASSLGQNTGELFF	TGTGCCAGCAGTTTGGGACAGAACACCGGGGAGCTGTTTTTT
NA	TRBJ1-2	NA	TRBV29-1	CSVEAGRGYGYTF	TGCAGCGTTGAAGCTGGGAGGGGCTATGGCTACACCTTC
NA	TRBJ2-7	TRBD2	TRBV6-2/TRBV6-3	CASSPGTSGRFYEQYF	TGTGCCAGCAGTCCCGGGACTAGCGGGAGATTCTACGAGCAGTACTTC
few	TRBJ1-3	NA	TRBV3-1/TRBV3-2	CASSQAGLKGGNTIYF	TGTGCCAGCAGCCAAGCAGGGTTAAAGGGTGGAAACACCATATATTTT
NA	TRBJ1-1	NA	TRBV30	CAWRTGGRTEAFF	TGTGCCTGGAGGACCGGGGGGAGGACTGAAGCTTTCTTT
once	TRBJ2-2	NA	TRBV7-9	CASSFEAGKSISNTGELFF	TGTGCCAGCAGCTTTGAAGCCGGGAAGTCGATTTCGAACACCGGGGAGCTGTTTTTT
NA	TRBJ1-1	TRBD1	TRBV7-2	CASSFRQGPTEAFF	TGTGCCAGCAGCTTTCGACAGGGGCCCACTGAAGCTTTCTTT
NA	TRBJ1-1	NA	TRBV2	CASSGGRANTEAFF	TGTGCCAGCAGTGGGGGCAGGGCGAACACTGAAGCTTTCTTT
NA	TRBJ2-7	TRBD2	TRBV7-3	CASSVTSGRAYEQYF	TGTGCCAGCAGCGTTACTAGCGGGAGGGCCTACGAGCAGTACTTC
NA	TRBJ1-2	TRBD1	TRBV5-6	CASSFPARTGGAGYTF	TGTGCCAGCAGCTTCCCTGCCCGGACAGGGGGCGCCGGCTACACCTTC
NA	TRBJ2-1	NA	TRBV4-3	CASSQDFVPSYNEQFF	TGCGCCAGCAGCCAAGATTTCGTTCCCTCCTACAATGAGCAGTTCTTC
NA	TRBJ1-2	TRBD1	TRBV11-2	CASSSDRVGNYGYTF	TGTGCCAGCAGCTCGGACAGGGTGGGAAACTATGGCTACACCTTC
NA	TRBJ2-7	TRBD1	TRBV5-1	CASSLTPDRGHNEQYF	TGCGCCAGCAGCTTGACGCCTGACAGGGGGCACAACGAGCAGTACTTC
NA	TRBJ1-5	TRBD1	TRBV19	CASWTGVGNQPQHF	TGTGCCAGTTGGACAGGGGTTGGCAATCAGCCCCAGCATTTT
NA	TRBJ2-1	TRBD1	TRBV7-9	CASSPPGQGGGEQFF	TGTGCCAGCAGTCCACCGGGACAGGGAGGGGGTGAGCAGTTCTTC
NA	TRBJ2-7	TRBD2	TRBV2	CASSAGASGVYEQYF	TGTGCCAGCAGTGCAGGCGCTAGCGGGGTCTACGAGCAGTACTTC
NA	TRBJ2-5	NA	TRBV20-1	CSASVTPTYQETQYF	TGCAGTGCTAGTGTAACTCCAACCTACCAAGAGACCCAGTACTTC
few	TRBJ2-3	NA	TRBV6-5	CASKPTSTDTQYF	TGTGCCAGCAAACCAACAAGCACAGATACGCAGTATTTT
NA	TRBJ1-1	TRBD1	TRBV27	CASSSPRGQGATEAFF	TGTGCCAGCAGTTCCCCTCGGGGACAGGGGGCTACTGAAGCTTTCTTT
NA	TRBJ2-3	NA	TRBV11-3	CASSFQGFQADTQYF	TGTGCCAGCAGCTTTCAGGGGTTCCAAGCAGATACGCAGTATTTT
NA	TRBJ1-2	NA	TRBV28	CASRVLQSAYGYTF	TGTGCCAGCAGGGTACTACAAAGCGCCTATGGCTACACCTTC
NA	TRBJ2-7	TRBD2	TRBV28	CASSSQGLPKGGYEQYF	TGTGCCAGCAGTTCTCAGGGACTACCCAAGGGCGGCTACGAGCAGTACTTC
NA	TRBJ2-3	NA	TRBV11-3	CASSLDSPDTQYF	TGTGCCAGCAGCTTAGACAGTCCAGATACGCAGTATTTT
NA	TRBJ2-1	NA	TRBV7-8	CASSLTQRVSYNEQFF	TGTGCCAGCAGCTTAACCCAGCGGGTGTCCTACAATGAGCAGTTCTTC
NA	TRBJ2-3	NA	TRBV19	CASTASTSTDTQYF	TGTGCCAGTACCGCTTCAACTAGCACAGATACGCAGTATTTT
NA	TRBJ1-2	TRBD1	TRBV5-1	CASSPGTGGGYTF	TGCGCCAGCAGCCCGGGGACAGGGGGTGGCTACACCTTC
once	TRBJ2-5	TRBD2	TRBV10-1	CASRSGTSGAWGGQETQYF	TGCGCCAGCAGGTCCGGGACTAGCGGGGCGTGGGGGGGGCAAGAGACCCAGTACTTC
NA	TRBJ1-6	TRBD1	TRBV5-1	CASSPGQGLTPLHF	TGCGCCAGCAGCCCGGGACAGGGGCTGACACCCCTCCACTTT
NA	TRBJ2-3	NA	TRBV28	CASRRGTTRTDTQYF	TGTGCCAGCAGGCGGGGGACAACTCGCACAGATACGCAGTATTTT